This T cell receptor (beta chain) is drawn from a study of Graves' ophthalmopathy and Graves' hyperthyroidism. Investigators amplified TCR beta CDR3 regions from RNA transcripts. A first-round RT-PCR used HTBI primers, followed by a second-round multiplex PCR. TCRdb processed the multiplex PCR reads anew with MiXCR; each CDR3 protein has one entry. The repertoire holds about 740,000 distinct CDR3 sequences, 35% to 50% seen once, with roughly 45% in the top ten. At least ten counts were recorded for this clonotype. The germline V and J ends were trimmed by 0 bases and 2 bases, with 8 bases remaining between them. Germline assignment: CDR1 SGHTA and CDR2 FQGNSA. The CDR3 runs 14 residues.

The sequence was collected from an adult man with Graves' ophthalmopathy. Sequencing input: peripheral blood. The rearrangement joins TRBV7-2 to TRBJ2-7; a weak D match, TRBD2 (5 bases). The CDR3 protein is CASSLASVTYEQYF. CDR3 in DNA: TGTGCCAGCAGCTTAGCTAGCGTCACCTACGAGCAGTACTTC.